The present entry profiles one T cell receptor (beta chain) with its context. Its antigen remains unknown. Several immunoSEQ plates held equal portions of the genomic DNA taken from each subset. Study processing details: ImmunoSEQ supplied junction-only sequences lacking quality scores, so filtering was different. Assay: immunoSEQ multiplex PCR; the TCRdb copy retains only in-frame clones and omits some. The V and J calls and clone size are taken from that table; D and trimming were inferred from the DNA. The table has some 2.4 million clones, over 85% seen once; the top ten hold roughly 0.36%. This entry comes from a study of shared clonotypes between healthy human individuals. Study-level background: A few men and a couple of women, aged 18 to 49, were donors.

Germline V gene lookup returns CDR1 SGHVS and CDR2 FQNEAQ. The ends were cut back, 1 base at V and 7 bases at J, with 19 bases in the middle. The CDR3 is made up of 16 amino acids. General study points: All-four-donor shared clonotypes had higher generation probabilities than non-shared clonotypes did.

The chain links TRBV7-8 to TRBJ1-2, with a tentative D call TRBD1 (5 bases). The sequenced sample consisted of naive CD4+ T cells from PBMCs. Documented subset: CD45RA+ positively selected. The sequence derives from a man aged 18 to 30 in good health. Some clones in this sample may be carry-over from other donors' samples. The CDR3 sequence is CASSLDRQPRLSGYTF. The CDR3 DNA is TGTGCCAGCAGCTTAGACAGACAGCCGCGATTATCTGGCTACACCTTC. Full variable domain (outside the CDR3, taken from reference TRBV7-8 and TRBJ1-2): GAGVSQSPRYKVAKRGQDVALRCDPISGHVSLFWYQQALGQGPEFLTYFQNEAQLDKSGLPSDRFFAERPEGSVSTLKIQRTQQEDSAVYLCASSLDRQPRLSGYTFGSGTRLTVV.